A selection of T cell receptor beta chains follows, all from one sample in a study of T cells in localized non-small cell lung cancer. Measured with immunoSEQ multiplex PCR; TCRdb has only the in-frame clones, and not every one. Among tens of thousands of clones listed, 80% to 85% were seen once. Here the sequenced sample was peripheral blood mononuclear cells, taken before any cancer treatment. All receptors derive from a man aged 35-75 years with stage III lung adenocarcinoma. Both conserved end residues are part of each CDR3. A D gene is named only where the DNA matches it firmly. Not all rows give a size; the values are once, few, many and, for expanded clones, a class.

v_gene,abundance,j_gene,d_gene,CDR3nt,CDR3aa
TRBV27,.,TRBJ1-2,.,TGTGCCAGCAGTCTACAGGGCTATGGCTACACCTTC,CASSLQGYGYTF
TRBV9,.,TRBJ2-7,.,TGTGCCAGCAGCGTAGGGGCAGAACCCTCCTACGAGCAGTACTTC,CASSVGAEPSYEQYF
TRBV6-6,.,TRBJ2-1,.,TGTGCCAGCAGAACGGAAAGGTATGAGCAGTTCTTC,CASRTERYEQFF
TRBV7-9,few,TRBJ1-6,.,TGTGCCAGCAGCTGGGGGTTTAATTCACCCCTCCACTTT,CASSWGFNSPLHF
TRBV5-6,.,TRBJ1-4,.,TGTGCCAGCAGCCTCGTGGGGCCTAATGAAAAACTGTTTTTT,CASSLVGPNEKLFF
TRBV7-3,.,TRBJ2-2,TRBD2,TGTGCCAGCAGCTTGCGGGGGTGGACCGGGGAGCTGTTTTTT,CASSLRGWTGELFF
TRBV9,.,TRBJ1-2,.,TGTGCCAGCAGCGTATCCGGGTTCGGCTACACCTTC,CASSVSGFGYTF
TRBV5-6,.,TRBJ1-1,TRBD1,TGTGCCAGCAGCCCCACAGGGGGGGGGACTGAAGCTTTCTTT,CASSPTGGGTEAFF
TRBV5-6,.,TRBJ1-1,.,TGTGCCAGCAGCTTGGATTTCTCAGGAGCGATGACTGAAGCTTTCTTT,CASSLDFSGAMTEAFF
TRBV14,.,TRBJ2-1,TRBD1,TGTGCCAGCAGCCAAGGTCTGACAGGGCCCACCCCCAACAATGAGCAGTTCTTC,CASSQGLTGPTPNNEQFF
TRBV9,.,TRBJ2-3,TRBD2,TGTGCCAGCAGCGTAGCGGGAGGGCCAGATACGCAGTATTTT,CASSVAGGPDTQYF
TRBV19,few,TRBJ2-2,.,TGTGCCAGTAGTATACCGGCTACCGCGGAGCTGTTTTTT,CASSIPATAELFF
TRBV5-6,.,TRBJ2-5,.,TGTGCCAGCAGCTTCGAAAGCGGCCAGAGCCAGACCCAGTACTTC,CASSFESGQSQTQYF
TRBV30,.,TRBJ1-1,TRBD1,TGTGCCTGGAGCCCGGGACAGGGAACAGCTTTCTTT,CAWSPGQGTAFF
TRBV27,.,TRBJ2-1,.,TGTGCCAGCAGTTCCCCGGGACTCTACAATGAGCAGTTCTTC,CASSSPGLYNEQFF
TRBV4-2,.,TRBJ1-4,.,TGTGCCAGCAGCCATGGGCGGGGGCAGGATGAAAAACTGTTTTTT,CASSHGRGQDEKLFF
TRBV19,.,TRBJ1-2,.,TGTGCCAGTATTCAGACAGACCGGGACTATGGCTACACCTTC,CASIQTDRDYGYTF
TRBV5-6,few,TRBJ2-5,TRBD1,TGTGCCAGCAGCTTGACCGCCGGGACAGGGGGCAGGAAGACCCAGTACTTC,CASSLTAGTGGRKTQYF
TRBV4-2,.,TRBJ1-1,.,TGTGCCAGCAGCCAAGATTCGGAAAGAAACACTGAAGCTTTCTTT,CASSQDSERNTEAFF
TRBV28,.,TRBJ2-3,TRBD2,TGTGCCAGCAGTTTACTAGCGGGAGACACTGATACGCAGTATTTT,CASSLLAGDTDTQYF
TRBV19,.,TRBJ2-1,.,TGTGCCAGTAGTATTAGGGGGGGCGGGAAGAGCTACAATGAGCAGTTCTTC,CASSIRGGGKSYNEQFF
TRBV7-6,.,TRBJ2-1,.,TGTGCCAGCAGCTCCTGGGGGGCGCAGGGGCAAATCTTC,CASSSWGAQGQIF
TRBV18,.,TRBJ2-5,.,TGTGCCAGCTCATCTCGACAGGGAGGGGAGACCCAGTACTTC,CASSSRQGGETQYF
TRBV29-1,.,TRBJ2-1,TRBD2,TGCAGCGTTGAGTTTAGCGGGAGGAAATCCTACAATGAGCAGTTCTTC,CSVEFSGRKSYNEQFF
TRBV2,.,TRBJ2-3,TRBD1,TGTGCCAGCAGAAGAGCACCGGGACAGGATGTGACAGATACGCAGTATTTT,CASRRAPGQDVTDTQYF
TRBV7-8,.,TRBJ2-7,.,TGTGCCAGCAGCTTAGTGGACGAGCAGTACTTC,CASSLVDEQYF
TRBV30,.,TRBJ1-3,.,TGTGCCTGGATTACTGGCTCTGGAAACACCATATATTTT,CAWITGSGNTIYF
TRBV6-5,few,TRBJ2-3,TRBD2,TGTGCCAGCAAGGGCCGGGGGGACACAGATACGCAGTATTTT,CASKGRGDTDTQYF
TRBV5-1,few,TRBJ2-5,.,TGCGCCAGCAGCTTGGTCGGCAGGCAGGGCCAAGAGACCCAGTACTTC,CASSLVGRQGQETQYF
TRBV16,few,TRBJ1-2,.,TGTGCCAGCAGCCAATTCACAGCCTATGGCTACACCTTC,CASSQFTAYGYTF
TRBV7-3,.,TRBJ1-2,.,TGTGCCAGCAGCAACAGGGTAGCAGGAGGCTACACCTTC,CASSNRVAGGYTF
TRBV6-5,.,TRBJ1-2,.,TGTGCCAGCAGCCCAAGCGTTTCTAACTATGGCTACACCTTC,CASSPSVSNYGYTF
TRBV29-1,.,TRBJ2-2,.,TGCAGCGTTCTGCGAACCGGGGAGCTGTTTTTT,CSVLRTGELFF
TRBV11-3,.,TRBJ2-2,.,TGTGCCAGCAGCTTAGTCCCCCCCGGGGAGCTGTTTTTT,CASSLVPPGELFF
TRBV28,.,TRBJ2-5,TRBD1,TGTGCCAGCAGTTCCGGACAGGGCCCTAGAACCCAGTACTTC,CASSSGQGPRTQYF
TRBV30,.,TRBJ2-2,.,TGTGCCTGGAATCCCCTGGCCGCCGGGGAGCTGTTTTTT,CAWNPLAAGELFF
TRBV2,.,TRBJ1-1,.,TGTGCCAGCGATAACAGGGATTTGTTCACTGAAGCTTTCTTT,CASDNRDLFTEAFF
TRBV11-3,.,TRBJ2-3,.,TGTGCCAGCAGCTTACAGGGGTTGAGCACAGATACGCAGTATTTT,CASSLQGLSTDTQYF
TRBV4-1,.,TRBJ2-7,TRBD2,TGCGCCAGCAGCCCTGCTCGGACTAGCGGGAGTGAGGAGCAGTACTTC,CASSPARTSGSEEQYF
TRBV11-1,.,TRBJ2-7,.,TGTGCCAGCAGCTCGATGCTCTACGAGCAGTACTTC,CASSSMLYEQYF